This T cell receptor beta chain was identified in a study of CD8+CD57+ T cells in acquired aplastic anemia. Background on the study: The average for DNA from sorted CD4+ and CD8+ cells was roughly 3 ug.

Sequencing involved patients with CD8+CD57+ cell expansion previously shown by flow cytometry. As a group, the patients uniformly had severe acquired aplastic anemia. The study sampled blood from patients who had received no therapy. As regards this clonotype: Its antigen is currently unknown.

Genomic DNA was employed as the template in profiling TCR beta VDJ and CDR3. TCRdb re-called the reads with MiXCR, one entry per CDR3 protein. The sample includes 100,000 to 150,000 distinct CDR3 sequences, approximately 41% of them seen just once. Study-level points and caveats: The study identified roughly 29 CD8+ CDR3 sequences shared by patients and controls.

The trim removed 3 bases at V and 0 bases at J, leaving 2 bases unmatched. Germline loops: CDR1 SNHLY, CDR2 FYNNEI. The CDR3 length is 15 residues. The sequencing sample was made of sorted CD4+, CD8+, or CD8+CD57+ T cells (not recorded which) from PBMCs. V usage is TRBV2 and J usage is TRBJ2-3; TRBD2 matches at 8 bases. This TCR derives from a human donor with aplastic anemia. The CDR3 region is CASSEASGSTDTQYF. As DNA, the CDR3 is TGTGCCAGCAGTGAGGCTAGCGGGAGCACAGATACGCAGTATTTT.